Presented here are 12 T cell receptor beta chains from one specimen sequenced in a study of blood T cell repertoires in COVID-19. Clones were sequenced by immunoSEQ multiplex PCR, and TCRdb holds only the in-frame ones, with some missing. The sample has fewer than 300,000 clones; about nine tenths are singletons. Source material: peripheral blood. All receptors derive from a woman in her thirties or forties who had recovered from COVID-19.

This chain links TRBV5-8 with TRBJ1-5; no firm D call. V dropped 3 bases and J dropped 0 bases, with 10 bases sitting between them. CDR3 length: 15 residues. Germline CDR1 and CDR2: SGHTS and YDEGEE. The CDR3 region is CASSSGEFSNQPQHF. The DNA of the CDR3 is TGTGCCAGCAGCTCCGGTGAGTTTAGCAATCAGCCCCAGCATTTT.

The chain is built from TRBV9 and TRBJ2-1; 9 bases agree with TRBD2. With 9 bases clipped from V and 0 bases from J, the junction kept 7 bases outside the gene matches. Germline CDR1 reads SGDLS; CDR2 reads YYNGEE. This CDR3 is 15 amino acids long. CDR3: CATASGASSYNEQFF. The DNA of the CDR3 is TGTGCCACCGCTAGCGGGGCGAGCTCCTACAATGAGCAGTTCTTC.

This clone was observed a handful of times. The V call is TRBV18, the J call TRBJ1-1; D call uncertain. Deletions cut 5 bases from V and 6 bases from J, with 13 bases between. Germline assignment: CDR1 KGHSH and CDR2 LQKENI. The CDR3 sequence is 13 residues long. CDR3 amino acids: CASSFVGGAEAFF. CDR3 nucleotides: TGTGCCAGCTCATTTGTAGGCGGGGCTGAAGCTTTCTTT.

The sample holds one count of this clone. V usage is TRBV20-1 and J usage is TRBJ2-3; 8 bases fit TRBD2. The junction had 7 bases not matched to a gene; V was cut back by 3 bases and J by 2 bases. In germline, CDR1 is DFQATT, CDR2 SNEGSKA (reference sequence). The CDR3 has 15 amino acids. The CDR3 DNA reads TGCAGTGCTAGTACTAGCGGTATATTCACAGATACGCAGTATTTT. Protein sequence: CSASTSGIFTDTQYF.

This clone was picked up one time. The chain employs TRBV6-4 and TRBJ2-7; a weak D match, TRBD2 (6 bases). The CDR3 loop spans 17 amino acids. CDR1 and CDR2 from the germline V gene are MRHNA and SNTAGT. Trimming removed 4 bases from V and 5 bases from J, with 24 bases in between. The DNA for the CDR3 is TGTGCCAGCAGTGGGACCCGGGTTGGAGGGAAGGGCGACGAGCAGTACTTC. As protein: CASSGTRVGGKGDEQYF.

V is TRBV5-6 and J is TRBJ2-3; D is perhaps TRBD1 (6 bases). Germline V gene data show CDR1 as SGHDT and CDR2 as YYEEEE. This CDR3 is built from 16 residues. Trimming cost V 1 base and J 6 bases, with 18 bases left between them. CDR3 in DNA: TGTGCCAGCAGCTTGTTCGCCCTAGGGGGTGGGGATACGCAGTATTTT. Its protein product is CASSLFALGGGDTQYF.

The rearrangement joins TRBV5-1 to TRBJ1-2; possible D gene TRBD1, 6 bases. The CDR3 runs to 14 residues. Germline V lookup: CDR1 SGHRS, CDR2 YFSETQ. The V end lost 3 bases, the J end lost 5 bases, and 14 bases lay between the germline ends. CDR3 in DNA: TGCGCCAGCAGCTCCGGGACACCTGCTTATGGCTACACCTTC. Its translation is CASSSGTPAYGYTF.

The chain has TRBV5-5 and TRBJ1-1; D is perhaps TRBD1 (6 bases). Trimming cost V 1 base and J 7 bases, with 17 bases left between them. The CDR3 is 15 amino acids. Germline V CDR1 and CDR2: SGHKS, YYEKEE (reference sequence). The CDR3 coding sequence is TGTGCCAGCAGCTTGTACAGGGATAATATTGGTGAAGCTTTCTTT. It is translated as CASSLYRDNIGEAFF. Full variable domain (outside the CDR3, taken from reference TRBV5-5 and TRBJ1-1): DAGVTQSPTHLIKTRGQQVTLRCSPISGHKSVSWYQQVLGQGPQFIFQYYEKEERGRGNFPDRFSARQFPNYSSELNVNALLLGDSALYLCASSLYRDNIGEAFFGQGTRLTVV.

The gene calls are TRBV29-1 and TRBJ2-3; 13 bases agree with TRBD2. Trimming cost V 7 bases and J 1 base; bases outside gene matches: 5. The germline V gene encodes CDR1 SQVTM and CDR2 ANQGSEA. The CDR3 runs to 15 residues. The CDR3, as DNA: TGCAGCGGGAAAGGACTAGCGGGGGGCACAGATACGCAGTATTTT. Protein product: CSGKGLAGGTDTQYF.

The gene calls are TRBV5-4 and TRBJ2-3, with D possibly being TRBD2 (5 bases). Germline CDR1 is SGHNT and CDR2 is YYREEE (reference sequence). This CDR3 comprises 15 residues. V lost 0 bases and J lost 4, with 12 bases in between. CDR3 loop: CASSLVTGVSDTQYF. CDR3 in DNA: TGTGCCAGCAGCTTGGTTACCGGGGTCTCAGATACGCAGTATTTT.

This sequence joins TRBV4-1 and TRBJ1-1; TRBD1 matches 10 bases. The CDR3 spans 16 residues. Losses at the gene ends were 6 bases for V and 0 bases for J; bases not matched to a gene: 7. Germline assignment: CDR1 MGHRA and CDR2 YSYEKL. The CDR3 nucleotides are TGCGCCAGCAGTCCGCGGGACAGGGGACTGAACACTGAAGCTTTCTTT. Amino acids: CASSPRDRGLNTEAFF.

Only a few counts were recorded for this clone. This rearrangement joins TRBV18 to TRBJ2-1, with TRBD2 as a possible D gene (6 bases). This CDR3 region has 15 residues. Trimming stripped 4 bases from V and 5 bases from J, with 15 bases between. Germline V gives CDR1 KGHSH, CDR2 LQKENI. CDR3 nucleotides: TGTGCCAGCTCACTTGGGACTCCCAGGGACAATGAGCAGTTCTTC. It yields the protein CASSLGTPRDNEQFF.